This T cell receptor beta chain was captured in a study of blood T cell repertoires in COVID-19. Study-level background: Acute and convalescent COVID-19 samples came from the United States, Italy and Spain. PBMCs, B-cell-depleted T cells, or T cells provided the cDNA or gDNA that made up the material.

Study processing details: Amplification from reference gene primers served as the basis for estimated nucleated cell counts. Sequenced by immunoSEQ multiplex PCR; TCRdb stores in-frame clones only, minus some. That table supplies the V and J calls and clone size; D and trimming were determined from the DNA. This sample carries about 20,000 clones, around 89% of them seen once, and the ten largest clones take roughly 7.7%. Germline CDR1 and CDR2: MNHEY and SMNVEV (reference sequence). V was clipped by 3 bases and J by 1 base, with 9 bases between them. There are 14 residues in the CDR3. The specimen was peripheral blood. The TCR originated in a woman aged 55-70 years with active COVID-19. The chain uses TRBV27 and TRBJ1-1; weak D call: TRBD1 (6 bases). The CDR3 loop reads CASSFRGKNTEAFF. The CDR3 DNA reads TGTGCCAGCAGTTTCAGGGGCAAGAACACTGAAGCTTTCTTT.